The entry below gives a single TCR beta chain sequence along with its context. What it binds is unknown. This record belongs to a study of cytomegalovirus exposure and HLA in healthy donors. General study findings and limits: The study labeled 150 or so TCR beta chains cytomegalovirus-associated. Information on immune exposure was restricted to one variable (CMV serostatus). Accurate predictions that matched the HLA-A and HLA-B alleles of most subjects were reportedly made from TCR beta sequences.

The PCR used 60 Vbeta and 13 Jbeta primers. The assay was immunoSEQ multiplex PCR, and TCRdb's table has in-frame clones only and misses some. This sample has 140,000 to 150,000 clones; about 80% occur once, and the top ten carry about 4.3%. This TCR came from a middle-aged man in good health and CMV-seronegative. The material sequenced was PBMCs.

CDR3 bases: TGTGCCAGCAGCTCTCGGGCAGATACGCAGTATTTT. Residues: CASSSRADTQYF. The rearrangement uses TRBV7-8 and TRBJ2-3; D gene uncertain. CDR1 and CDR2 (germline): SGHVS, FQNEAQ. The CDR3 consists of 12 residues. V was cut by 4 bases and J by 4 bases, with 6 bases left in between.